The sequence of this T cell receptor (beta chain) was determined in a study of CD8 T cells in Susac syndrome. It was healthy donors who served as the controls, matched for age and sex. Negative isolation was used for CD8+ and CD4+ T cells, and FACS enrichment was applied to TEMRA cells. Reverse transcription used about 0.45 to 1 ug RNA and random hexamers. From the immunoSEQ multiplex PCR reads, TCRdb called clonotypes with MiXCR, one entry per CDR3 protein. Counted here are 150,000 to 200,000 distinct CDR3 sequences, around 93% occurring once; the ten biggest clones make up 0.1%. This CDR3 region has 13 residues. V was trimmed by 3 bases and J by 6 bases, leaving 9 bases between them. The germline gives CDR1 SGHNT, CDR2 YYREEE (reference sequence).

This sequence was found in a human donor in good health. Sequenced sample: CD4+ T cells from PBMCs. The chain has TRBV5-4 and TRBJ2-2, with D possibly being TRBD1 (6 bases). The CDR3 DNA reads TGTGCCAGCAGCTCAGGGGTAGCCGGGGAGCTGTTTTTT. It is translated as CASSSGVAGELFF.